Here is one T cell receptor beta chain with its context. This entry belongs to a study of blood T cell repertoires in COVID-19. Study-level information: Samples of COVID-19 (acute and convalescent) were obtained from the United States, Italy and Spain. PBMCs, B-cell-depleted T cells, or T cells were the source of the cDNA or gDNA that made up the material.

Original handling: Amplification from reference gene primers served as the basis for estimated nucleated cell counts. TCRdb's table, derived via immunoSEQ multiplex PCR, lists solely in-frame clones and lacks some. That table furnishes V, J and clone size, whereas the DNA furnished D and trimming. Here the sample spans about 81,000 clones, 91% being singletons. The CDR3 runs to 17 residues. Germline trimming cut 0 bases from V and 1 base from J; bases unmatched to any gene: 3. The germline CDR1 and CDR2 sequences are SGHRS and YFSETQ. The chain employs TRBV5-1 and TRBJ2-5, with 13 positions matching TRBD2. The material sequenced was peripheral blood. This sequence was found in a woman aged 45-65 years in a cohort sampled during active COVID-19. This CDR3 is CASSLALAGGVQETQYF. The CDR3 DNA sequence: TGCGCCAGCAGCTTGGCACTAGCGGGAGGGGTCCAAGAGACCCAGTACTTC.